The 9 T cell receptor beta chains below come from one sample, sequenced in a study of blood T cell repertoires in COVID-19. The table came from immunoSEQ multiplex PCR; TCRdb's copy has only in-frame clones and leaves some out. Among about 260,000 clones listed, roughly 84% were seen once. Sequencing was carried out using peripheral blood. Receptors were obtained from a woman between 35 and 50 years old who had recovered from COVID-19.

This clone came up once. The gene calls are TRBV28 and TRBJ1-5; unclear D gene. Trimming took off 10 bases at V and 4 bases at J, with 11 bases between the two ends. From germline, CDR1 is MDHEN and CDR2 SYDVKM. CDR3 length: 12 residues. The CDR3 loop reads CATASLNQPQHF. For the CDR3, the DNA is TGTGCCACAGCTAGTCTAAATCAGCCCCAGCATTTT.

This clone was counted between two and nine times. The chain combines TRBV5-1 with TRBJ2-7; TRBD1 aligns across 9 bases. CDR3 size: 14 residues. Germline CDR1 SGHRS, CDR2 YFSETQ. The ends lost 4 bases at V and 5 bases at J; junction bases unmatched: 7. The CDR3 nucleotides are TGCGCCAGCAGCGGCCCGGACAGGGGTAACGAGCAGTACTTC. This sequence encodes CASSGPDRGNEQYF.

The CDR3 loop reads CASSVGLAGGISSYEQYF. The CDR3 DNA sequence: TGTGCCAGCAGCGTAGGCCTAGCGGGGGGGATTAGCTCCTACGAGCAGTACTTC. V and J are TRBV9 and TRBJ2-7; TRBD2 agrees at 12 bases. The germline V gene encodes CDR1 SGDLS and CDR2 YYNGEE. CDR3 length equals 18 residues. V was clipped by 0 bases and J by 0 bases; unmatched bases: 7.

Written as DNA, the CDR3 is TGTGCCAGCTCACCCGGACAGATGGCTAACTATGGCTACACCTTC. Translated, it gives CASSPGQMANYGYTF. The V and J genes are TRBV18 and TRBJ1-2, with D possibly TRBD1 on 6 matching bases. The V end lost 3 bases, the J end lost 0 bases, and 11 bases lay between the germline ends. CDR3 length: 15 residues. Germline V gene lookup returns CDR1 KGHSH and CDR2 LQKENI.

This clone was seen just once. This rearrangement joins TRBV7-9 to TRBJ1-2, with a tentative D call TRBD1 (5 bases). The CDR3 contains 14 residues. CDR1 is SEHNR and CDR2 is FQNEAQ in the germline V gene (reference sequence). Deletions cut 2 bases from V and 4 bases from J, with 11 bases between. The CDR3 DNA reads as TGTGCCAGCAGCTTAAGGGGCAGGAGCTATGGCTACACCTTC. This codes for CASSLRGRSYGYTF.

This clone showed up just a few times. V is TRBV28 and J is TRBJ2-1, with D possibly matching TRBD1 (5 bases). Germline CDR1 MDHEN, CDR2 SYDVKM. The CDR3 consists of 16 residues. The V and J ends lost 8 bases and 0 bases respectively, with 17 bases between them. The CDR3 here is CASEQGTLSSYNEQFF. CDR3 nucleotide sequence: TGTGCCAGCGAGCAGGGTACACTGAGCTCCTACAATGAGCAGTTCTTC.

The CDR3 loop is CASTNPSDREARDEQFF. The DNA for the CDR3 is TGTGCCAGTACCAACCCTTCGGACAGGGAAGCTAGGGATGAGCAGTTCTTC. The chain is built from TRBV19 and TRBJ2-1; TRBD1 matches at 8 bases. Germline lookup yields CDR1 LNHDA and CDR2 SQIVND (reference sequence). Trimming cost V 7 bases and J 8 bases; bases outside gene matches: 19. This CDR3 spans 17 amino acids.

The rearrangement joins TRBV28 to TRBJ1-2, with unresolved D. The CDR3 is 15 residues long. The germline V gene encodes CDR1 MDHEN and CDR2 SYDVKM. Trimming left V 6 bases short and J 3 bases short, with 17 bases between. CDR3 protein: CASRSLMGGDYGYTF. The DNA for the CDR3 is TGTGCCAGCAGATCTTTGATGGGTGGAGACTATGGCTACACCTTC.

This rearrangement joins TRBV2 to TRBJ1-1; weak D call: TRBD1 (5 bases). Germline-derived CDR1 and CDR2 are SNHLY and FYNNEI. V dropped 4 bases and J dropped 10 bases, with 16 bases sitting between them. The CDR3 totals 13 residues. The CDR3 here is CASSGTDSPGAFF. The CDR3 region has the DNA TGTGCCAGCAGTGGAACTGACAGCCCGGGAGCTTTCTTT. The whole variable domain, filled in from reference TRBV2 and TRBJ1-1, reads EPEVTQTPSHQVTQMGQEVILRCVPISNHLYFYWYRQILGQKVEFLVSFYNNEISEKSEIFDDQFSVERPDGSNFTLKIRSTKLEDSAMYFCASSGTDSPGAFFGQGTRLTVV.